This entry describes one TCR beta chain. Its antigen is not identified. Per sample, about 10^5 TCR templates underwent assay. Profiled with immunoSEQ multiplex PCR; TCRdb holds only in-frame clones, not every one. The data show approximately 100,000 clones, 93% seen once. Trimming took off 1 base at V and 2 bases at J, with 8 bases between the two ends. The CDR3 runs 14 residues. Germline values: CDR1 SGHTA, CDR2 FQGNSA. This record comes from a study of siplizumab effects on memory and regulatory T cells. The study's findings and limits: Tregs proliferating in siplizumab cultures lacked confirmation of their suppressive function. Naive versus memory phenotype went unassigned for roughly 75-96% of proliferating CD4+ or CD8+ clones. No more than a minor fraction of alloreactive clones could be traced back to unstimulated subsets.

Sequencing input: non-Treg CD4+ T cells sorted from blood. This receptor was identified in a human donor in good health. J is TRBJ1-2 and V is TRBV7-2; no clear D gene. The CDR3 DNA reads TGTGCCAGCAGCTTAGGTCGGGAGAACTATGGCTACACCTTC. Its protein product is CASSLGRENYGYTF.